This TCR beta chain was sequenced for a study of CXCR3-negative and CXCR3-positive naive CD8 T cells. Via 5' RACE with UMI labels, TRB cDNA libraries were prepared. TCRdb reprocessed the 5' RACE reads, with one entry per CDR3 protein and no DNA. The sample has about 98,000 distinct CDR3 sequences. The CDR3 sequence is 12 residues long. Germline V lookup: CDR1 MNHEY, CDR2 SVGAGI. Turning to this clonotype: Antigen specificity is unknown.

The study, taken as a whole, reports: Greater hydrophobicity was found in TRB CDR3s of CXCR3-positive naive cells than of CXCR3-negative naive cells.

The source is a human donor in good health. Some clones in this sample may be carry-over from other donors' samples. J is TRBJ1-6 and V is TRBV6-5; as DNA is missing, the TRBD1 call by TCRdb cannot be tested. Sample: naive CXCR3+ CD8+ T cells from blood. This sample's subset: CD45RO-CCR7+CD27+CD95- naive CD8+ T cells expressing CXCR3 (TNR3+). The CDR3 here is CASSPGNSPLHF.